This paragraph reports one TCR beta chain. Its antigen is currently not known. No base-level quality is on record; no much larger clone is a single base apart. The source of the sample is a study of shared clonotypes between healthy human individuals (dated by TCRdb to the early 2020s). Regarding the research as a whole: A few men and two women, aged 18 to 49 years, made up the cohort. The study deeply sequenced blood TCR repertoires of five healthy adults to estimate repertoire size and the extent of clonotype sharing between individuals. Libraries were prepared and TCR repertoires were sequenced by different laboratories using diverse techniques, in order to increase sequencing depth and limit assay-specific biases. Leukapheresis yielded between about 0.85 and 9.5 billion PBMCs per donor.

Healthy HIV-negative adults with no recently reported acute infections or vaccinations were included as donors. Only Caucasian adults living in Nashville, Tennessee, USA were represented among the donors. For unsorted samples, tens of millions of PBMCs were counted and genomic DNA was extracted with the QIAamp DNA Blood Mini kit. After blood collection by leukapheresis, PBMCs were isolated using Ficoll-Histopaque density gradient centrifugation and then cryopreserved in the vapor phase of liquid nitrogen. Using the deep immunoSEQ assay, multiplex PCR amplified TCR CDR3 regions from genomic DNA. Genomic DNA extracted from each cell subset was distributed evenly over all wells of several immunoSEQ 96-well plates, and each plate served as one replicate. For unsorted PBMC, each replicate PCR was loaded with roughly 330 ng genomic DNA, equivalent to some 27,000 T cell genomes. Ten immunoSEQ deep assay plates were used to sequence unsorted PBMC genomic DNA. Purified libraries were quantified with a Qubit 3.0 fluorometer, sized on a Bioanalyzer 2100, and re-quantified with the KAPA Library Quantification kit. A separate single-read 150-cycle Illumina NextSeq 550 flow cell was used to sequence each immunoSEQ 96-well plate. Regarding the original processing steps: Because the immunoSEQ output included only junctional sequences and no quality scores, the filtering could not be the same as the filtering used for full-length reads. Sequences were annotated with PyIR, a Python wrapper for IgBLAST v1.9, and V/J genes and CDR3 were assigned using IMGT germline references. Reads were filtered out if the reads had weak V/J assignments (E-value above 1e-6), no CDR3, stop codons, out-of-frame junctions, or ambiguous translated residues. V3J clonotypes were defined as sequences sharing the same inferred V gene, J gene, and CDR3 amino acid sequence. Percentage overlap between repertoires was computed as shared unique clonotypes divided by the size of the smaller repertoire. RTK rarefaction, the Chao1 estimator, and Recon v2.1 estimates of unobserved clonotypes were used to assess repertoire richness. In its TCRdb copy, this immuneACCESS table keeps in-frame sequences only and misses some clones. Where compared with another copy, unresolved V genes explain less than half of these, and the others have no known cause. Clone size and the V and J calls come from that table; the DNA yielded D and trimming. The sample table contains about 480,000 clones; only one count was recorded for nearly 80% of them. Roughly an eighth of the sample belongs to the ten largest clones.

Overall study outcomes, separate from this receptor: Pairwise subsampling led to the expectation that sequencing depth would affect the degree of clonotype sharing among donors. Only blood was sampled, and tissue TCR repertoires likely differ from those in blood. Because the study included only a small number of donors, the genetic and exposure-history diversity represented was limited.

This TCR was recovered from a woman between 40 and 50 years old in good health. Some clones in this sample may be carry-over from other donors' samples. Material: PBMCs.

The DNA sequence is as follows: TGTGCCAGCAGCCGCGTGGGAGGTTACAATGAGCAGTTCTTC. This sequence encodes CASSRVGGYNEQFF. The sequence joins TRBV7-2 to TRBJ2-1; matching of 6 bases hints at TRBD2 as the D gene. The CDR3 goes from the cysteine to the phenylalanine over 14 residues. Kept here is only the CDR3 DNA, which spans 42 bases and is read in frame from base 1. The germline V gene specifies SGHTA as CDR1 and FQGNSA as CDR2. Trimming removed 5 bases from V and 4 bases from J, leaving 12 bases between the germline ends.